Following are 12 T cell receptor beta chains from one sample sequenced in a study of cytomegalovirus exposure and HLA in healthy donors. A multiplex PCR was run with 60 Vbeta primers and 13 Jbeta primers. Profiled with immunoSEQ multiplex PCR; TCRdb holds only in-frame clones, not every one. The sample includes 140,000 or so clones, about 80% of them seen just once. The material sequenced was PBMCs. Receptors were obtained from a woman under 40 in good health and CMV-seronegative.

DNA of the CDR3: TGTGCCATCAGTGCTGGGGGGTACGGCACTGAAGCTTTCTTT. Translation gives CAISAGGYGTEAFF. The chain uses TRBV10-3 and TRBJ1-1; D might be TRBD1 (5 bases). The CDR3 covers 14 residues. CDR1 and CDR2 (germline): ENHRY, SYGVKD. V gave up 4 bases and J gave up 4 bases, with 13 bases separating them.

The chain links TRBV7-8 to TRBJ1-3; 7 nucleotides align to TRBD1. Germline CDR1 is SGHVS and CDR2 is FQNEAQ. J gave up 0 bases and V 5 bases, and 7 bases lay outside the gene matches. The CDR3 extends over 16 amino acids. CDR3 in amino acids: CASSLRQGNSGNTIYF. The CDR3 DNA follows: TGTGCCAGCAGCCTGAGACAGGGCAACTCTGGAAACACCATATATTTT.

V usage is TRBV5-1 and J usage is TRBJ2-1; 11 nucleotides agree with TRBD2. V was pared by 0 bases and J by 0 bases, with 8 bases of the junction left unmatched. CDR3 length: 19 residues. Germline V CDR1 and CDR2: SGHRS, YFSETQ. The CDR3: CASSLGASGGPSSYNEQFF. CDR3 coding DNA: TGCGCCAGCAGCTTGGGTGCTAGCGGGGGGCCTAGCTCCTACAATGAGCAGTTCTTC.

The chain joins TRBV10-3 to TRBJ2-7, with TRBD1 as a possible D gene (5 bases). Germline lookup yields CDR1 ENHRY and CDR2 SYGVKD. V was shortened by 0 bases and J by 7 bases, with 10 bases between the two germline ends. The CDR3 is 13 residues long. The CDR3 region has the DNA TGTGCCATCAGTGAGTCGGAGACAGATGAGCAGTACTTC. This encodes CAISESETDEQYF.

The chain uses TRBV6-4 and TRBJ2-2; D unresolved. The germline gives CDR1 MRHNA, CDR2 SNTAGT. Deletions cut 3 bases from V and 2 bases from J, with 7 bases between. CDR3 length: 14 residues. The CDR3 protein is CASSEYGNTGELFF. CDR3 bases: TGTGCCAGCAGTGAATACGGTAACACCGGGGAGCTGTTTTTT.

The V gene is TRBV5-6, the J gene TRBJ1-5, with 8 bases aligning to TRBD1. The CDR3 is made up of 16 amino acids. Germline lookup yields CDR1 SGHDT and CDR2 YYEEEE. V lost 3 bases and J lost 2; bases outside the gene matches: 7. CDR3 sequence: CASSSMTGAGNQPQHF. CDR3 sequence (DNA): TGTGCCAGCAGCTCCATGACAGGGGCGGGCAATCAGCCCCAGCATTTT.

This chain uses TRBV4-3 with TRBJ1-2; D remains ambiguous. The ends were cut back, 1 base at V and 5 bases at J, with 8 bases in the middle. CDR3 length equals 13 residues. CDR1 is LGHNA and CDR2 is YSLEER in the germline V gene. CDR3 in amino acids: CASSQVGVYGYTF. The CDR3 bases are TGCGCCAGCAGCCAAGTAGGAGTTTATGGCTACACCTTC.

V usage is TRBV6-5 and J usage is TRBJ1-6, with D possibly being TRBD1 (6 bases). CDR3 length equals 15 residues. Germline CDR1 is MNHEY and CDR2 is SVGAGI. V was clipped by 7 bases and J by 4 bases, with 14 bases between them. CDR3 amino acids: CASTSPTGYNSPLHF. CDR3 bases: TGTGCCAGCACCTCCCCGACAGGATATAATTCACCCCTCCACTTT.

The V gene is TRBV7-2, the J gene TRBJ2-7, with 11 bases fitting TRBD1. Germline CDR1 is SGHTA and CDR2 is FQGNSA. The V gene end was trimmed by 1 base and the J gene end by 6 bases; junction bases not matched to a gene: 8. The CDR3 covers 16 residues. CDR3 nucleotides: TGTGCCAGCAGCTTAGGGGGACAGGGGGGAGGGGGCGAGCAGTACTTC. Translated: CASSLGGQGGGGEQYF.

V gene TRBV29-1 combines with J gene TRBJ1-4, with TRBD1 matching over 7 bases. The germline V gene encodes CDR1 SQVTM and CDR2 ANQGSEA. Trimming removed 6 bases from V and 3 bases from J; junction bases left unmatched: 4. The CDR3 is 13 amino acids. The CDR3 region is CSVAGTANEKLFF. The CDR3 DNA is TGCAGCGTCGCCGGGACAGCTAATGAAAAACTGTTTTTT.

This chain links TRBV6-6 with TRBJ2-7; 7 positions agree with TRBD1. V gave up 2 bases and J gave up 3 bases; unmatched junction bases: 4. CDR1 and CDR2 (germline): MNHNY, SVGAGI (reference sequence). This CDR3 is 14 amino acids long. The CDR3 DNA reads TGTGCCAGCAGTTACGACAGGGTCGGCTACGAGCAGTACTTC. Protein product: CASSYDRVGYEQYF.

V gene TRBV6-1 combines with J gene TRBJ1-2, with TRBD1 as a possible D gene (6 bases). V was pared by 7 bases and J by 1 base, with 16 bases between. The CDR3 spans 15 residues. Per germline, CDR1 MNHNS and CDR2 SASEGT. DNA of the CDR3: TGTGCCAGCACTCCCCGACAGGAGCTTAACTATGGCTACACCTTC. Translating it yields CASTPRQELNYGYTF.